The present T cell receptor beta chain was sequenced within a study of tissue T cells after allogeneic stem cell transplantation. Study-level results: Few T cell clones were shared across patients, but motif clusters showed tissue-specific shared signatures. TCR repertoires tracked anatomic similarity, regardless of disease or transplant status. The study did not identify alloreactive or antigen-specific tissue TCRs, and some clones might be persisting host cells.

Concerning this clone itself: What it binds is not known. Mouse gene names and germline throughout. The sequence runs out 1 residue before the end of the CDR3; the remainder is reconstructed from the germline J gene.

The table came from immunoSEQ multiplex PCR; TCRdb's copy has only in-frame clones and leaves some out. This sample has thousands of clones, with 40% to 60% found just once. The CDR3 runs 11 residues. The germline gives CDR1 NNHNN, CDR2 SYGAGS (reference sequence). The germline V and J ends were trimmed by 0 bases and 6 bases, with 2 bases remaining between them. Time point described: mouse harvest day 7 after allogeneic transplant. The graft held 10^6 splenic CD5+ T cells and 10^7 T-cell-depleted bone marrow cells. This clonotype was obtained from a female BALB/c mouse given C57BL/6 T cells with graft-versus-host disease after an allogeneic hematopoietic cell transplant. The rearrangement joins TRBV13-2 to TRBJ2-5; D unresolved. Sequenced sample: gut tissue. CDR3 region: CASGDGDTQYF. The sequenced part of the CDR3 DNA is TGTGCCAGCGGTGATGGCGACACCCAGTAC.